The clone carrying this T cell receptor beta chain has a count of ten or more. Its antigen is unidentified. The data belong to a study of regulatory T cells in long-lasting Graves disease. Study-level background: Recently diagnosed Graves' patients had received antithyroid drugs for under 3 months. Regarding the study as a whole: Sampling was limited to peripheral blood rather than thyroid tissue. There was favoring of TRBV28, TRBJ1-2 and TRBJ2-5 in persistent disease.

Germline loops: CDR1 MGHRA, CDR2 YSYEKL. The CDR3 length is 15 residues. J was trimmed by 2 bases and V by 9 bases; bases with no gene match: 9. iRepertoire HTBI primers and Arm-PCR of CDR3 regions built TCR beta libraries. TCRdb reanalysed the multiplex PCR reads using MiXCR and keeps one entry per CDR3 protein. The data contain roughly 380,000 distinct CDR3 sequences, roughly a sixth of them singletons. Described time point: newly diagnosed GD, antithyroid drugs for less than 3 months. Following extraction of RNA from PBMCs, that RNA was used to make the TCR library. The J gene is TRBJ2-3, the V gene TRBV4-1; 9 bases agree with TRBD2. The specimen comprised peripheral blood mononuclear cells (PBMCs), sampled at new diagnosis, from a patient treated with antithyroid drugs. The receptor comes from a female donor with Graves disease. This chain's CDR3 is CASRSGGGVTDTQYF. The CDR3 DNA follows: TGCGCCAGTCGTTCTGGCGGGGGGGTCACAGATACGCAGTATTTT.